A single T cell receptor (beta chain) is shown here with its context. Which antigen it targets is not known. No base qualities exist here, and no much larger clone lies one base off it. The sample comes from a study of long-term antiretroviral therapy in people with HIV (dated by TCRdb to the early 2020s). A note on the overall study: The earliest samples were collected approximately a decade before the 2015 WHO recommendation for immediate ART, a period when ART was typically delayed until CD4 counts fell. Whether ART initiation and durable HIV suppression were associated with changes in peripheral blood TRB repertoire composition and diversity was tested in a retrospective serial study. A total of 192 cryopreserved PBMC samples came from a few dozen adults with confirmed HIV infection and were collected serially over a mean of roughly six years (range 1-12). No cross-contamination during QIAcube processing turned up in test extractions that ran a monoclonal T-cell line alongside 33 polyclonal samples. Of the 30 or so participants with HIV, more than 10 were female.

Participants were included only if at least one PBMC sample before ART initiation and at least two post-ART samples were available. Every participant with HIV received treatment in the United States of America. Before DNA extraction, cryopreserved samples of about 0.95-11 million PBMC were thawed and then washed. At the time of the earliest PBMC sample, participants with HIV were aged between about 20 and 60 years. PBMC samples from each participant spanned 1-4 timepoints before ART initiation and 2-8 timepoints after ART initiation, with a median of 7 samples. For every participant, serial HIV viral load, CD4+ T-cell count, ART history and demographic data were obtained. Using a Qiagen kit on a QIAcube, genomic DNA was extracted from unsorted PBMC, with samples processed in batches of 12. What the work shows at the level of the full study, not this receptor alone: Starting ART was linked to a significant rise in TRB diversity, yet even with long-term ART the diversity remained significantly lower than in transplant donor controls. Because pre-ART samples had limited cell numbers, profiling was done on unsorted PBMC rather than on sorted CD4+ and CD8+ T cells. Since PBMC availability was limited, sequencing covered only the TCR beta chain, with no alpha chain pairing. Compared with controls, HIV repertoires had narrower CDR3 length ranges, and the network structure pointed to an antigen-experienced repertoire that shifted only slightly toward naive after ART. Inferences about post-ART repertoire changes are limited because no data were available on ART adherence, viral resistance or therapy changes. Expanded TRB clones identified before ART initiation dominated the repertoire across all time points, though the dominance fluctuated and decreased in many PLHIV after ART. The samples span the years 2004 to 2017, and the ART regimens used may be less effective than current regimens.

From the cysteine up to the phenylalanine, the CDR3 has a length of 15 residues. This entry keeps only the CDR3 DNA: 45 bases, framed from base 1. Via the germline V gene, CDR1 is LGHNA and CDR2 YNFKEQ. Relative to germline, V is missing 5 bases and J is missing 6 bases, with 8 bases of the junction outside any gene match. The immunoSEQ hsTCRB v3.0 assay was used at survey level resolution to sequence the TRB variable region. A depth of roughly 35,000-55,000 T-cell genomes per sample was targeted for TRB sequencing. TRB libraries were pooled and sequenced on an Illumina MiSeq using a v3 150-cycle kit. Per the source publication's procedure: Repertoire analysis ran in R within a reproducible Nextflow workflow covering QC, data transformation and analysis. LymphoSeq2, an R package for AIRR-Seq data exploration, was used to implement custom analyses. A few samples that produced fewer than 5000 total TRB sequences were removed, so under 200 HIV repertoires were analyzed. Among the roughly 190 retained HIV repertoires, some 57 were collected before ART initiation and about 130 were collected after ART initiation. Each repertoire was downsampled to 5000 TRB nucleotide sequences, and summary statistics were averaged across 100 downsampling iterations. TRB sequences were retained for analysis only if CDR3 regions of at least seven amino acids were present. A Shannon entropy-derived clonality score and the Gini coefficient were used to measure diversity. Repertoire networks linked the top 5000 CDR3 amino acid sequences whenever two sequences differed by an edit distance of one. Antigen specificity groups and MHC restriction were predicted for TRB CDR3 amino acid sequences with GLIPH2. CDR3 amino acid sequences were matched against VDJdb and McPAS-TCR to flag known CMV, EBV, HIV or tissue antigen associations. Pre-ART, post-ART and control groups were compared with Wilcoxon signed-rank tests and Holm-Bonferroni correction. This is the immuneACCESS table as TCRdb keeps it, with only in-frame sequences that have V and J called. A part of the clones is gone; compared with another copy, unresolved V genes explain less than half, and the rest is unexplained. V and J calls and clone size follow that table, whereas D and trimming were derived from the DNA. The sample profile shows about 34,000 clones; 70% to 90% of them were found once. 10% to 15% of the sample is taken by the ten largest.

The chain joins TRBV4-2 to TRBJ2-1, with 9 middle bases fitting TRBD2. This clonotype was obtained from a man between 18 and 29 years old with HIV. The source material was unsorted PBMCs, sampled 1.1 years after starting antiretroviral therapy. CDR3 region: CASSIPGLAVNEQFF. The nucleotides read TGTGCCAGCAGCATACCGGGACTAGCCGTCAATGAGCAGTTCTTC.